The present TCR beta chain was sequenced within a study of OX40 agonist ivuxolimab in advanced cancers. Per germline, CDR1 SGHVS and CDR2 FQNEAQ. The CDR3 is 11 residues long. V lost 6 bases to trimming and J lost 3 bases, with 5 bases between them. Profiling relied on immunoSEQ multiplex PCR, and the TCRdb table lists in-frame clones only, not all of them. The sample records roughly 95,000 clones, 85% to 90% being singletons. This chain links TRBV7-8 with TRBJ2-5; D remains unclear. The starting material was CD4+ or CD8+ T cells sorted from blood, obtained in a trial of the OX40 agonist ivuxolimab. The TCR originated in an adult with an advanced solid tumor such as melanoma, head and neck, liver or kidney cancer. CDR3 DNA: TGTGCCAGCAGGGGCAAAGAGACCCAGTACTTC. Translating gives CASRGKETQYF.